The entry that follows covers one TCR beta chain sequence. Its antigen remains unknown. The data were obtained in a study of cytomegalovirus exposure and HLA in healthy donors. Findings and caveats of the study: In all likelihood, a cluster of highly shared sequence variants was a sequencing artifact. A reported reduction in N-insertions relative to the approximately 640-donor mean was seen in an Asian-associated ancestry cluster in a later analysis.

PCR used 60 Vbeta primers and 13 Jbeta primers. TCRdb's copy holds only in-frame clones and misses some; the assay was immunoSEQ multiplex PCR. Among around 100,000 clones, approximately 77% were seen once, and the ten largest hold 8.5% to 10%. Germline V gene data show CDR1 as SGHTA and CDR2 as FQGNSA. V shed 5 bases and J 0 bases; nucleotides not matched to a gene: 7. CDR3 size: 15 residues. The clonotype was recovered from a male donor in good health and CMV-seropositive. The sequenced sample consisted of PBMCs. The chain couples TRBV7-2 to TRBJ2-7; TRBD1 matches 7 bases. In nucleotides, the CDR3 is TGTGCCAGCAGCCCCCGAGGGACAGCCTCCTACGAGCAGTACTTC. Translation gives CASSPRGTASYEQYF.